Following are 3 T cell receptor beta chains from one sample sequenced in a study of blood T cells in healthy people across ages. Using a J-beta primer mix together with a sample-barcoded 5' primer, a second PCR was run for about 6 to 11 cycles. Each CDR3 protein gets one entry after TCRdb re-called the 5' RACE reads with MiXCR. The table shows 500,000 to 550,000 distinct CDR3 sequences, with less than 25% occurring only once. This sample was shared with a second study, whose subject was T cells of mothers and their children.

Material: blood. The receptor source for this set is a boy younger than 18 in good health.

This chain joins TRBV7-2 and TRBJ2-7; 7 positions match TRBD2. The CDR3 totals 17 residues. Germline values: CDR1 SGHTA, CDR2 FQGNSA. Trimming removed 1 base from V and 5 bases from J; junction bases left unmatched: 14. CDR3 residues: CASSLEPLSSGPHEQYF. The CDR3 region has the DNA TGTGCCAGCAGCTTAGAACCCTTGTCTAGCGGCCCCCACGAGCAGTACTTC.

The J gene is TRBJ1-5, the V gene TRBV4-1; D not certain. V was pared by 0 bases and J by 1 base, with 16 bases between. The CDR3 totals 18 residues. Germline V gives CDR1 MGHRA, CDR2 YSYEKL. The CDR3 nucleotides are TGCGCCAGCAGCCAAGAGAAATTTAAGGCACCGAGCAATCAGCCCCAGCATTTT. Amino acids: CASSQEKFKAPSNQPQHF.

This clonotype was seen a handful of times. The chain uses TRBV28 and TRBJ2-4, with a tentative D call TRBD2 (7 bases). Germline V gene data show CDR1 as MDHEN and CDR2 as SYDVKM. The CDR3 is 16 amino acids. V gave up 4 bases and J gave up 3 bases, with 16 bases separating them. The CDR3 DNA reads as TGTGCCAGCAGTTCCGCGGGAGAGGGGGACAAAAACATTCAGTACTTC. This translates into CASSSAGEGDKNIQYF.